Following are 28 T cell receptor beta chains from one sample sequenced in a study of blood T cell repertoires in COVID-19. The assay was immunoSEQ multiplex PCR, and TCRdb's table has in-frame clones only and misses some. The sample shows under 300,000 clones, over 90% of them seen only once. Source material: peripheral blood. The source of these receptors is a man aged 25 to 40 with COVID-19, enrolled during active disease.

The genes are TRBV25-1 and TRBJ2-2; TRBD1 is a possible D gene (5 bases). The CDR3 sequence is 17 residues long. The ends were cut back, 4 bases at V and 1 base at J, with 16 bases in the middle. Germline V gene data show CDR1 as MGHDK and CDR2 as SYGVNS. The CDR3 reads CASSALQDTLNTGELFF. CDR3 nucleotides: TGTGCCAGCAGTGCCCTACAGGATACCTTGAACACCGGGGAGCTGTTTTTT. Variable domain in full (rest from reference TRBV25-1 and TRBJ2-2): EADIYQTPRYLVIGTGKKITLECSQTMGHDKMYWYQQDPGMELHLIHYSYGVNSTEKGDLSSESTVSRIRTEHFPLTLESARPSHTSQYLCASSALQDTLNTGELFFGEGSRLTVL.

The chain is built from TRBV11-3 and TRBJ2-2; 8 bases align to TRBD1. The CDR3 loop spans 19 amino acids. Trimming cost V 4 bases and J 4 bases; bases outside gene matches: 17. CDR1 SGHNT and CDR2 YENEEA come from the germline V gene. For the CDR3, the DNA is TGTGCCAGCAGCTCAACCCTTGGACAGGGACCCTCGAGCACCGGGGAGCTGTTTTTT. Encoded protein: CASSSTLGQGPSSTGELFF.

The chain's CDR3 is CAISESGKRRTEAFF. CDR3 DNA: TGTGCCATCAGTGAGTCGGGTAAGCGAAGGACTGAAGCTTTCTTT. The genes are TRBV10-3 and TRBJ1-1; no clear D. There are 15 residues in the CDR3. Trimming left V 0 bases short and J 5 bases short, with 13 bases between. Germline assignment: CDR1 ENHRY and CDR2 SYGVKD.

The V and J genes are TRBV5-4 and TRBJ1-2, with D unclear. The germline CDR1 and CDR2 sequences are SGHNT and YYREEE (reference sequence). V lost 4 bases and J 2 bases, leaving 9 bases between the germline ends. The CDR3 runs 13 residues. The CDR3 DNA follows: TGTGCCAGCAGCCCGGAGCCCAACTATGGCTACACCTTC. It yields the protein CASSPEPNYGYTF.

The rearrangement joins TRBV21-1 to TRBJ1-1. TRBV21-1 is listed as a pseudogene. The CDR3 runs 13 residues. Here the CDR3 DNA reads TGTGCCAGCAGCAAGGTTGAGGATACTGAAGCTTTCTTT. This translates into CASSKVEDTEAFF.

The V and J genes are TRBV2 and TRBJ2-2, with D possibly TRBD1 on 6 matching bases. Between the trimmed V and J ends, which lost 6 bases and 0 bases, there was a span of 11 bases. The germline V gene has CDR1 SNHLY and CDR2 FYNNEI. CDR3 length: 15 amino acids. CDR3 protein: CASRGQSANTGELFF. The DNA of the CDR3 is TGTGCCAGCAGAGGACAGTCCGCGAACACCGGGGAGCTGTTTTTT.

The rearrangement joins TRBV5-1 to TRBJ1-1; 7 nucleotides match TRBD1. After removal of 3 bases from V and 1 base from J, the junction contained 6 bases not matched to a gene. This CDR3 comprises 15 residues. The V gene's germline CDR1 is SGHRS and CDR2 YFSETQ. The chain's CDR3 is CASSSTGQRNTEAFF. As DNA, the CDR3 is TGCGCCAGCAGCTCAACGGGACAGAGGAACACTGAAGCTTTCTTT.

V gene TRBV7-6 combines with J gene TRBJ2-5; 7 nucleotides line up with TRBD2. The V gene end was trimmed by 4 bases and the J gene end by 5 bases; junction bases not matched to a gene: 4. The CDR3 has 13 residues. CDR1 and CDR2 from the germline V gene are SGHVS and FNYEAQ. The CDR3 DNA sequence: TGTGCCAGCAGCTGGACTAGAGTCGAGACCCAGTACTTC. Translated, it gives CASSWTRVETQYF.

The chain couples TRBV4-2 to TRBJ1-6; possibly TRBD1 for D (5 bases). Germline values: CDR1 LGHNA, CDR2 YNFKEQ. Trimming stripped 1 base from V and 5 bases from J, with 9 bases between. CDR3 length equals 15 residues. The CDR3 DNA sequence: TGTGCCAGCAGCCAAGGGACACGGGATAATTCACCCCTCCACTTT. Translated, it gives CASSQGTRDNSPLHF.

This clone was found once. The CDR3 sequence is CASSQGPDRNNEQFF. The CDR3 coding sequence is TGTGCCAGCAGCCAAGGGCCGGACAGAAACAATGAGCAGTTCTTC. The chain joins TRBV3-1 (or the pseudogene TRBV3-2) to TRBJ2-1; D is perhaps TRBD1 (6 bases). This CDR3 has 15 amino acids. CDR1 and CDR2 (germline): LGHDT, YNNKEL (reference sequence). V gave up 1 base and J gave up 5 bases, with 12 bases separating them.

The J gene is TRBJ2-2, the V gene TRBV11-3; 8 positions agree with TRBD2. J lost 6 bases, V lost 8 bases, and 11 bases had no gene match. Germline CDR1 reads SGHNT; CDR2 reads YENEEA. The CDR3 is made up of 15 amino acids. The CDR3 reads CASAAAGGRAGELFF. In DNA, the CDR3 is TGTGCCAGCGCAGCTGCGGGGGGTAGAGCCGGGGAGCTGTTTTTT. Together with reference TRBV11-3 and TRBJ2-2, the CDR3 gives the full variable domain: EAGVVQSPRYKIIEKKQPVAFWCNPISGHNTLYWYLQNLGQGPELLIRYENEEAVDDSQLPKDRFSAERLKGVDSTLKIQPAELGDSAVYLCASAAAGGRAGELFFGEGSRLTVL.

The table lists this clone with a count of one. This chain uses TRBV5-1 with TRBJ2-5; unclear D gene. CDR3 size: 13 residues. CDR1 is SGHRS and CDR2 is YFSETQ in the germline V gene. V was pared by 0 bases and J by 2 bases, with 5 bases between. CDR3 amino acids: CASSLDSQETQYF. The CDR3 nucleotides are TGCGCCAGCAGCTTGGACAGTCAAGAGACCCAGTACTTC.

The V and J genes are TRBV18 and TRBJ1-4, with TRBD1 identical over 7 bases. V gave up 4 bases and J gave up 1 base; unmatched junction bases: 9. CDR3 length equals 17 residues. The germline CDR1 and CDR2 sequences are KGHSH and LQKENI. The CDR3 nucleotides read TGTGCCAGCTCACTACGGACAGGCCCCGTAACTAATGAAAAACTGTTTTTT. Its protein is CASSLRTGPVTNEKLFF.

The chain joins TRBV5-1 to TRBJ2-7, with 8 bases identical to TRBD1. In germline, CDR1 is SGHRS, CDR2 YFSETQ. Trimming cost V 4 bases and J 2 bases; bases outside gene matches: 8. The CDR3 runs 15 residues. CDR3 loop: CASSKGQVSTYEQYF. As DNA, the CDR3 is TGCGCCAGCAGCAAGGGACAGGTTAGCACCTACGAGCAGTACTTC.

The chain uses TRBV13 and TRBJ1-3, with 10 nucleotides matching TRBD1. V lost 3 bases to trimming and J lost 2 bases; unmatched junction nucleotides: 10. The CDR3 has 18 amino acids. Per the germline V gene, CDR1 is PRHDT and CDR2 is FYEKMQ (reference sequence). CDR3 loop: CASSLGDRGGIAGNTIYF. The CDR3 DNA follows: TGTGCCAGCAGCTTGGGGGACAGGGGAGGAATTGCTGGAAACACCATATATTTT.

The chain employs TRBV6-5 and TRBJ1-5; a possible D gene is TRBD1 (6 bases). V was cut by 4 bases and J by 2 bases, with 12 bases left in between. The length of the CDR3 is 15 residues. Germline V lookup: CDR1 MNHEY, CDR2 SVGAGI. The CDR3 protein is CASSSQGFGNQPQHF. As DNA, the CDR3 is TGTGCCAGCAGTTCACAGGGATTCGGCAATCAGCCCCAGCATTTT.

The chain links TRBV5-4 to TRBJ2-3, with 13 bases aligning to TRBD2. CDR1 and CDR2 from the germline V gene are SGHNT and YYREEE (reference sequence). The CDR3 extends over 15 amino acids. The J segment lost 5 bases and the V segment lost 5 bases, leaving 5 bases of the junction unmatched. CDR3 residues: CASRSGTSGVDTQYF. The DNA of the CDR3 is TGTGCCAGCAGATCCGGGACTAGCGGGGTAGATACGCAGTATTTT.

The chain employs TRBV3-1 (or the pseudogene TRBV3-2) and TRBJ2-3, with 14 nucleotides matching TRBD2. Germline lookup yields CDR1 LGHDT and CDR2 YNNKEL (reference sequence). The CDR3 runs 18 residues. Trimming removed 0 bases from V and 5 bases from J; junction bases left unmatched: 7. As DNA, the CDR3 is TGTGCCAGCAGCCAAGAGGTGACTAGCGGGGGGGCTTTAGATACGCAGTATTTT. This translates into CASSQEVTSGGALDTQYF.

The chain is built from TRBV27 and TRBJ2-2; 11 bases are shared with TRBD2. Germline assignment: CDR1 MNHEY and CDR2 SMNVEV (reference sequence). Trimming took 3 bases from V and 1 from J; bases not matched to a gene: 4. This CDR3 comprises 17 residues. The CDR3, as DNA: TGTGCCAGCAGTTTGTATAGCGGGGGGGTGAACACCGGGGAGCTGTTTTTT. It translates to CASSLYSGGVNTGELFF.

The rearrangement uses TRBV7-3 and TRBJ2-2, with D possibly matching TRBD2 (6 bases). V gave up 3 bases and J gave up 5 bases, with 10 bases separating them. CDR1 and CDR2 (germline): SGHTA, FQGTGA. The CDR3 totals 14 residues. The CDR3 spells CASSLRGATGELFF. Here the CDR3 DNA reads TGTGCCAGCAGCTTGCGGGGTGCGACCGGGGAGCTGTTTTTT.

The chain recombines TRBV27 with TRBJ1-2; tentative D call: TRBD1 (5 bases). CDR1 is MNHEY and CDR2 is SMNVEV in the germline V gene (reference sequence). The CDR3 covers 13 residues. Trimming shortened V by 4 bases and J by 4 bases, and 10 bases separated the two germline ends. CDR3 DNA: TGTGCCAGCAGTTCCCAGGGCAGCTATGGCTACACCTTC. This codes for CASSSQGSYGYTF.

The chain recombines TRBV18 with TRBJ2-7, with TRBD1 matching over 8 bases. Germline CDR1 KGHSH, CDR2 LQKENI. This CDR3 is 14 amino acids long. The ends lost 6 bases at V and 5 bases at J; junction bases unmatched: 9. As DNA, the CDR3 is TGTGCCAGCTCTCCGACGACAGGGGTTAACGAGCAGTACTTC. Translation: CASSPTTGVNEQYF.

The DNA for the CDR3 is TGTGCCAGCAGCTGGAGACAGGGCTACGAGCAGTACTTC. It yields the protein CASSWRQGYEQYF. This sequence joins TRBV7-2 and TRBJ2-7, with TRBD1 identical over 7 bases. CDR3 length: 13 residues. Germline V CDR1 and CDR2: SGHTA, FQGNSA. V lost 4 bases, J lost 3 bases, and 3 bases stayed unmatched.

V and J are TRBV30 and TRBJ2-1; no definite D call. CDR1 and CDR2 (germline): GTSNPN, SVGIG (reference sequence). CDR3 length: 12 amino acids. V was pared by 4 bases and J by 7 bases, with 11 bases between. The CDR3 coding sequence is TGTGCCTGGACGGTCCTATTTAATGAGCAGTTCTTC. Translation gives CAWTVLFNEQFF.

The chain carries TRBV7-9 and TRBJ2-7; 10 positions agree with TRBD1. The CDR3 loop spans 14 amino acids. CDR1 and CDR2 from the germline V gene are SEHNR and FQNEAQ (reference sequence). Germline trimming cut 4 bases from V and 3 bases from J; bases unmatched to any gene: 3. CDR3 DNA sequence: TGTGCCAGCAGCTCGACAGGGGGCAGCTACGAGCAGTACTTC. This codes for CASSSTGGSYEQYF.

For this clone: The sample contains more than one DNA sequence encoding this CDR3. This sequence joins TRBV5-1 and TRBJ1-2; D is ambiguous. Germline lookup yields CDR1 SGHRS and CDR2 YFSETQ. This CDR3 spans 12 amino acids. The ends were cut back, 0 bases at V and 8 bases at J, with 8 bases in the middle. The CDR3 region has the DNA TGCGCCAGCAGCTTGGACTCCGTCGGCTACACCTTC. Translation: CASSLDSVGYTF.

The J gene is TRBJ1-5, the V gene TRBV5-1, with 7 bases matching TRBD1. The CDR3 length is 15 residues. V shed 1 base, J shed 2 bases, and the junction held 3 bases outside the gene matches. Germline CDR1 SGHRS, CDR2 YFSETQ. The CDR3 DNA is TGCGCCAGCAGCTTGCTTGGACAGGGCAATCAGCCCCAGCATTTT. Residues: CASSLLGQGNQPQHF.

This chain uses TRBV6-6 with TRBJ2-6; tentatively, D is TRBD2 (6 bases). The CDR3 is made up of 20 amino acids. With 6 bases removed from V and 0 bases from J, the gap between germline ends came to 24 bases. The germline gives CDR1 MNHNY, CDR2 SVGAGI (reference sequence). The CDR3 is CASSRKASLGGSSGANVLTF. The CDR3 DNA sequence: TGTGCCAGCAGCCGAAAGGCCAGTTTGGGGGGTTCCTCTGGGGCCAACGTCCTGACTTTC.